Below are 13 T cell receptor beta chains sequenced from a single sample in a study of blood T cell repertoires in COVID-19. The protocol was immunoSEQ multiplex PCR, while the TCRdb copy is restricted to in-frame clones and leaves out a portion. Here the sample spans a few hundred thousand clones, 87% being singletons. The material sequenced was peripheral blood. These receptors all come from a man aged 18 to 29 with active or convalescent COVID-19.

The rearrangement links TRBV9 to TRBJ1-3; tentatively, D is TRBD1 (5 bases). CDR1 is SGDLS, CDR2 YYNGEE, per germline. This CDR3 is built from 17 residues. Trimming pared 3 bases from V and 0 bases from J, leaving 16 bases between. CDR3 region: CASSAPAGEHSGNTIYF. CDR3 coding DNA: TGTGCCAGCAGCGCCCCGGCGGGGGAACACTCTGGAAACACCATATATTTT.

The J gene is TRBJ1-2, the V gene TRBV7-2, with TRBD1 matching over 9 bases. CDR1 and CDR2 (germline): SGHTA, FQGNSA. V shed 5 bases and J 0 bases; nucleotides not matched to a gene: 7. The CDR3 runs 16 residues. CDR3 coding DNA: TGTGCCAGCAGCACCGGGACAGGGATTTCTAACTATGGCTACACCTTC. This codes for CASSTGTGISNYGYTF. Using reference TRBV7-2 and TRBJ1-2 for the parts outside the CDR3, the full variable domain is GAGVSQSPSNKVTEKGKDVELRCDPISGHTALYWYRQSLGQGLEFLIYFQGNSAPDKSGLPSDRFSAERTGGSVSTLTIQRTQQEDSAVYLCASSTGTGISNYGYTFGSGTRLTVV.

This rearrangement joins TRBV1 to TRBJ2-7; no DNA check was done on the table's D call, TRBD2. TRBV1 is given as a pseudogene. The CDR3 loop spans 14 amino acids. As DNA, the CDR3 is TGCACCAGCAGCCACCAGCGGGAGGACTACGAGCAGTACTTC. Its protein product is CTSSHQREDYEQYF.

The CDR3 loop reads CASSTGGTGGNTIYF. CDR3 DNA: TGCGCCAGCAGCACGGGAGGGACAGGGGGAAACACCATATATTTT. This chain uses TRBV5-1 with TRBJ1-3, with 9 bases identical to TRBD1. The CDR3 covers 15 residues. In germline, CDR1 is SGHRS, CDR2 YFSETQ. The junction had 6 bases not matched to a gene; V was cut back by 4 bases and J by 4 bases.

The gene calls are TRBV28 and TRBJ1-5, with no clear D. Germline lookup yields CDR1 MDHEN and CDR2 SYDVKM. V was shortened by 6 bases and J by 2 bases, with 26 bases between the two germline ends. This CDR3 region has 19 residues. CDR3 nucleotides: TGTGCCAGCAGGAAACGCACTACATCACCAAGGTTTGGCAATCAGCCCCAGCATTTT. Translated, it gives CASRKRTTSPRFGNQPQHF.

The chain's CDR3 is CASSQVGVTGTDTQYF. The CDR3, as DNA: TGTGCCAGCAGCCAAGTCGGGGTTACCGGCACAGATACGCAGTATTTT. This chain joins TRBV4-2 and TRBJ2-3; maybe TRBD2 (5 bases). Germline V gene data show CDR1 as LGHNA and CDR2 as YNFKEQ. This CDR3 has 16 amino acids. The germline V and J ends were trimmed by 1 base and 1 base, with 12 bases remaining between them.

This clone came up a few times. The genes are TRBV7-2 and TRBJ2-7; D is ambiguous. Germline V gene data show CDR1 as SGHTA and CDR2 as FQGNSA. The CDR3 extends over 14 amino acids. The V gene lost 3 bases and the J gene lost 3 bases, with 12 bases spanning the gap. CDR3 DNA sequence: TGTGCCAGCAGCTTTGCAGGTTCCAACTACGAGCAGTACTTC. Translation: CASSFAGSNYEQYF.

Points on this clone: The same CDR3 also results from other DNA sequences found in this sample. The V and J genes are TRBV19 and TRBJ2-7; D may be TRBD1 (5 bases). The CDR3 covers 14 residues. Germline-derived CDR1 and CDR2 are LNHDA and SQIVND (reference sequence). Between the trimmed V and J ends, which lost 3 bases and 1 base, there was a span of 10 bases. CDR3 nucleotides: TGTGCCAGTAGTATCGGTCCAGGGTCCTACGAGCAGTACTTC. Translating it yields CASSIGPGSYEQYF.

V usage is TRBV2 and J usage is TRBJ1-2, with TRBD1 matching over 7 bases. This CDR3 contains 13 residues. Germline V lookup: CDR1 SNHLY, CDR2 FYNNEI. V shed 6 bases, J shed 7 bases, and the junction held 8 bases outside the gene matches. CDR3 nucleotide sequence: TGTGCCAGCAGCGTAAGGACAGGAGGTGGCTACACCTTC. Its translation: CASSVRTGGGYTF.

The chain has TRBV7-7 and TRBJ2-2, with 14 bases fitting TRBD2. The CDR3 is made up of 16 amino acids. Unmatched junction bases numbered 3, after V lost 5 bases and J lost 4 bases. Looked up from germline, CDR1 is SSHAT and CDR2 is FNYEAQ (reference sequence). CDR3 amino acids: CASSGGLAGVTGELFF. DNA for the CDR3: TGTGCCAGCAGCGGGGGACTAGCGGGAGTCACCGGGGAGCTGTTTTTT.

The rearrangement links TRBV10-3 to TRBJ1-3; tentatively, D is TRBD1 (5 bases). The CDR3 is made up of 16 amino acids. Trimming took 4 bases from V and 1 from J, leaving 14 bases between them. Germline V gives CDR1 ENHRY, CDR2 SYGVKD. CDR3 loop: CAISGGRNLSGNTIYF. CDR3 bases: TGTGCCATCAGTGGGGGCAGGAACCTATCTGGAAACACCATATATTTT.

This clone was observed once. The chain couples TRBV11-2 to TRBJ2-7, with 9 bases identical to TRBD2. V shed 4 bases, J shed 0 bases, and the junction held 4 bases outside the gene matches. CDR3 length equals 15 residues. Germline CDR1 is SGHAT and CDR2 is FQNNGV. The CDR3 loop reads CASSWGTSRSYEQYF. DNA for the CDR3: TGTGCCAGCAGCTGGGGGACTAGCCGCTCCTACGAGCAGTACTTC. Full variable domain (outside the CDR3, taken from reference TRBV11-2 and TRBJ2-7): EAGVAQSPRYKIIEKRQSVAFWCNPISGHATLYWYQQILGQGPKLLIQFQNNGVVDDSQLPKDRFSAERLKGVDSTLKIQPAKLEDSAVYLCASSWGTSRSYEQYFGPGTRLTVT.

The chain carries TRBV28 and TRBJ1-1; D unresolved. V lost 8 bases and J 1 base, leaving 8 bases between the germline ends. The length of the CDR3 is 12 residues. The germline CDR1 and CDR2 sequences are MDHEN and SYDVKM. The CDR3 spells CASRVRNTEAFF. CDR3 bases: TGTGCCAGCCGCGTACGGAACACTGAAGCTTTCTTT.